This TCR beta chain was profiled in a study of early T cells in non-severe SARS-CoV-2 infection (dated by TCRdb to about 2021). Context from the whole study: Bulk RNA from unsorted whole blood was used for TCR sequencing, so alpha and beta chains could not be paired.

This clonotype occurred a few times. Its specific antigen is unknown. No much larger clone is present one base from it, and per-base qualities are unavailable. Library prep was done by 5' RACE. Sequencing was performed on a NextSeq 500. To correct for sequencing error and PCR bias, the TCR library protocol tagged individual cDNA molecules with unique molecular identifiers. Sequencing covered both TCR alpha and beta chains, and within each sample the abundances of alpha and beta sequences were tightly co-correlated. Per the authors' processing: Decombinator V4 was used to perform V gene, J gene and CDR3 annotation of TCR sequences. Expanded TCRs were defined as changing significantly between any two time points under a Poisson model with p below 0.0001. TCR abundances were normalised to the total number of TCRs sequenced in each sample and reported as counts per million. VDJdb, accessed on 1 November 2021, was searched for TCRs annotated for CMV, EBV and SARS-CoV-2, and TCRs annotated for more than one antigen were excluded. In TCRdb, the public reads were trimmed at Q25 with fastp and aligned with MiXCR, with productive beta chains retained. Rows with one shared CDR3 protein collapse into an entry with the most common genes and DNA. The V and J calls were determined by TCRdb, not by the authors. The sample table shows roughly 47,000 distinct CDR3 sequences, and about 25% are seen once. The leading ten clones occupy roughly 4.6% of the sample.

General conclusions and limits of the study: VDJdb matching was skewed toward anti-spike CD8 responses and likely underestimated virus-specific expansions, missing private and CD4 specificities.

A case-control design nested within a healthcare worker cohort in London, UK, was used, with weekly nasopharyngeal swab PCR tests and blood sampling performed. Healthcare workers were recruited between 23 and 31 March 2020, during the week of the UK lockdown, and were followed weekly for up to about 15 weeks. This material consisted of whole blood, taken at baseline. This TCR was sampled from an adult who was a healthcare worker with PCR-confirmed SARS-CoV-2 infection or an uninfected control (not recorded which).

The encoded CDR3 is CASRVTSGGDTQYF. The sequenced DNA: TGTGCCAGCAGAGTGACTAGCGGGGGAGATACGCAGTATTTT. Recombination linked TRBV2 to TRBJ2-3, with 12 bases aligning to TRBD2. The CDR3, cysteine through phenylalanine, is 14 amino acids long. Left in the record is the CDR3 DNA by itself, 42 bases read in frame from the first base. CDR1 SNHLY and CDR2 FYNNEI are derived from the germline V gene. V is cut back by 6 bases and J by 5 bases, with 3 bases in the junction unmatched.